These 10 T cell receptor beta chains came from one sample sequenced in a study of T cell repertoires in cytomegalovirus infection. TCRdb recomputed calls from the reads with MiXCR, one row per CDR3 protein. Of almost 90,000 distinct CDR3 sequences listed, 25% to 30% were seen once; the top ten hold more than 70%. These receptors' targets are unknown. The sample was CD8+ T cells from cultured PBMCs, taken from culture after CMV antigen stimulation. These receptors originate from a human donor in good health (CMV status not recorded). Some clones in this sample may be carry-over from other donors' samples.

This clonotype was counted only a few times. The chain joins TRBV27 to TRBJ1-1; D is unclear. The ends were cut back, 4 bases at V and 0 bases at J, with 12 bases in the middle. Germline CDR1 and CDR2: MNHEY and SMNVEV (reference sequence). This CDR3 is 15 amino acids long. The DNA for the CDR3 is TGTGCCAGCAGTTCCCAACACTCGGTGAACACTGAAGCTTTCTTT. Its protein is CASSSQHSVNTEAFF.

V gene TRBV5-1 combines with J gene TRBJ2-1; D call uncertain. This CDR3 contains 13 residues. Germline assignment: CDR1 SGHRS and CDR2 YFSETQ. V lost 6 bases to trimming and J lost 5 bases, with 12 bases between them. CDR3 in amino acids: CASTLGVDNEQFF. The CDR3 DNA follows: TGCGCCAGCACCTTAGGAGTGGACAATGAGCAGTTCTTC.

Remarks on this clonotype: The CDR3 carries no conserved terminal phenylalanine or tryptophan, so it likely arises from a read error. The rearrangement joins TRBV5-1 to TRBJ1-6; TRBD1 might be the D (5 bases). The V end lost 0 bases, the J end lost 9 bases, and 19 bases lay between the germline ends. Germline-derived CDR1 and CDR2 are SGHRS and YFSETQ. There are 17 residues in the CDR3. CDR3 sequence reads: CASSLAQPGRLTSPLHC. The CDR3 DNA is TGCGCCAGCAGCTTGGCCCAGCCAGGGAGGCTAACTTCACCCCTCCACTGT.

V gene TRBV19 combines with J gene TRBJ1-5; D might be TRBD1 (5 bases). Trimming pared 5 bases from V and 7 bases from J, leaving 15 bases between. From germline, CDR1 is LNHDA and CDR2 SQIVND (reference sequence). The length of the CDR3 is 14 residues. The CDR3 spells CASSVRQFSQPQHF. For the CDR3, the DNA is TGTGCCAGTAGTGTCCGACAGTTTTCGCAGCCCCAGCATTTT.

The genes are TRBV11-2 and TRBJ2-7; D gene unclear. The CDR3 extends over 14 amino acids. Germline CDR1 SGHAT, CDR2 FQNNGV. Trimming removed 0 bases from V and 2 bases from J, with 8 bases in between. CDR3 in DNA: TGTGCCAGCAGCTTAGATCTGGGCACCTACGAGCAGTACTTC. It yields the protein CASSLDLGTYEQYF.

This clonotype was seen a handful of times. The rearrangement links TRBV28 to TRBJ1-6; TRBD1 might be the D (5 bases). The CDR3 length is 13 residues. Germline values: CDR1 MDHEN, CDR2 SYDVKM. The ends were cut back, 1 base at V and 8 bases at J, with 6 bases in the middle. Written as DNA, the CDR3 is TGTGCCAGCAGTTTATTGGGGGATTCACCCCTCCACTTT. This translates into CASSLLGDSPLHF.

J is TRBJ2-1 and V is TRBV5-1; D gene uncertain. Germline loops: CDR1 SGHRS, CDR2 YFSETQ. The CDR3 loop spans 12 amino acids. With 3 bases removed from V and 8 bases from J, the gap between germline ends came to 9 bases. This CDR3 is CASSSGFDEQFF. CDR3 coding DNA: TGCGCCAGCAGCTCCGGGTTCGATGAGCAGTTCTTC. The full variable domain, rest sourced from reference TRBV5-1 and TRBJ2-1, is KAGVTQTPRYLIKTRGQQVTLSCSPISGHRSVSWYQQTPGQGLQFLFEYFSETQRNKGNFPGRFSGRQFSNSRSEMNVSTLELGDSALYLCASSSGFDEQFFGPGTRLTVL.

This clonotype was counted ten times or more. The genes are TRBV7-3 and TRBJ1-1, with D unresolved. Trimming took 2 bases from V and 1 from J, leaving 11 bases between them. Germline CDR1 SGHTA, CDR2 FQGTGA. This CDR3 region has 15 residues. CDR3 in amino acids: CASSLSGYKNTEAFF. The CDR3 bases are TGTGCCAGCAGCTTATCGGGGTATAAGAACACTGAAGCTTTCTTT.

Only a few counts were recorded for this clonotype. This sequence joins TRBV6-1 and TRBJ1-2; 7 bases align to TRBD1. Germline V CDR1 and CDR2: MNHNS, SASEGT. Germline trimming cut 5 bases from V and 2 bases from J; bases unmatched to any gene: 5. There are 14 residues in the CDR3. CDR3 sequence (DNA): TGTGCCAGCAGTACCGGGACAGACAACTATGGCTACACCTTC. It codes for CASSTGTDNYGYTF.

The CDR3 sequence: CSGQGTHGYTF. In DNA form, the CDR3 reads TGCAGTGGTCAGGGGACCCATGGCTACACCTTC. This rearrangement joins TRBV20-1 to TRBJ1-2, with D possibly TRBD1 on 6 matching bases. The CDR3 is 11 amino acids. Trimming cost V 7 bases and J 6 bases, with 12 bases left between them. Germline loops: CDR1 DFQATT, CDR2 SNEGSKA (reference sequence).